This T cell receptor (beta chain) was obtained from a study of cytomegalovirus exposure and HLA in healthy donors. General observations from the study: Researchers reported from a later analysis that most CMV-associated TCR beta chains appeared HLA-restricted. Most TCR sequences were uncommon, yet certain public TCRs appeared in many donors. Productive status was seen about 90% or about 30% of the time for most TCR beta V segments in an earlier analysis. According to a later analysis, donors in an Asian-associated ancestry cluster reportedly had fewer N-insertions than the roughly 720-donor mean.

V lost 3 bases to trimming and J lost 1 base, with 12 bases between them. Germline V lookup: CDR1 LNHDA, CDR2 SQIVND (reference sequence). This CDR3 region has 15 residues. Worth noting for this clone: Its cognate antigen is unknown.

The PCR made use of 60 Vbeta and 13 Jbeta primers. Only in-frame clones appear in the TCRdb table, and some are missing; sequencing was by immunoSEQ multiplex PCR. The sample carries roughly 140,000 clones, roughly 82% recorded once. The V call is TRBV19, the J call TRBJ2-5; tentative D call: TRBD1 (5 bases). The sequence came from a woman aged 50 to 65 in good health and CMV-seropositive. Specimen: PBMCs. As DNA, the CDR3 is TGTGCCAGTAGTATGCAGGGTAGGGTCCAAGAGACCCAGTACTTC. This codes for CASSMQGRVQETQYF.